Reported below is one T cell receptor beta chain. This sample was taken from a study of cytomegalovirus exposure and HLA in healthy donors. Across the study: Among the roughly 400 genotyped donors, 65% to 90% were placed in the Caucasian-associated ancestry cluster.

PCR primers comprised 60 Vbeta and 13 Jbeta primers. Sequencing was performed with immunoSEQ multiplex PCR; in TCRdb, only in-frame clones are kept and a portion is missing. The sample carries 200,000 or so clones, approximately 81% recorded once. This receptor was identified in a woman aged 18 to 35 in good health and CMV-seropositive. The specimen was PBMCs.

CDR3 nucleotide sequence: TGTGCCAGCAGTTTATACTGGGGGGGGGTACACAATGAGCAGTTCTTC. This gives the protein CASSLYWGGVHNEQFF. This chain links TRBV27 with TRBJ2-1; 7 positions match TRBD2. The germline gives CDR1 MNHEY, CDR2 SMNVEV (reference sequence). The CDR3 has 16 amino acids. Trimming cost V 1 base and J 5 bases; bases outside gene matches: 8.